The 9 T cell receptor beta chains given below trace back to one sample, sequenced in a study of CD8+CD57+ T cells in acquired aplastic anemia. Profiling that covered TCR beta VDJ and CDR3 relied on genomic DNA as its template. TCRdb ran MiXCR on the reads and lists one entry per CDR3 protein. This table has over 45,000 distinct CDR3 sequences, about 73% appearing once. Input material: sorted CD4+, CD8+, or CD8+CD57+ T cells (not recorded which) from PBMCs. These receptors were taken from a human donor in good health, serving as a control.

In regard to this clonotype: The junction shows a germline mismatch at one end, possibly a read error. This chain uses TRBV10-2 with TRBJ2-1; D is possibly TRBD1 or TRBD2 (5 bases each). The CDR3 loop spans 13 amino acids. Looked up from germline, CDR1 is WSHSY and CDR2 is SAAADI. In DNA form, the CDR3 reads TGTGCCAGCAGAGGGTGGCAGGGTAATGAGCAGTTCTTC. Its translation is CASRGWQGNEQFF.

The chain employs TRBV11-2 and TRBJ2-1; D gene uncertain. Germline V lookup: CDR1 SGHAT, CDR2 FQNNGV. The CDR3 consists of 14 residues. V dropped 1 base and J dropped 5 bases, with 9 bases sitting between them. The DNA of the CDR3 is TGTGCCAGCAGCTTAGTTGTTAGGGACAATGAGCAGTTCTTC. This gives the protein CASSLVVRDNEQFF.

This sequence joins TRBV7-9 and TRBJ2-5; 8 bases fit TRBD1. V dropped 5 bases and J dropped 4; count of bases not matched to a gene: 15. The CDR3 is made up of 17 amino acids. The V gene's germline CDR1 is SEHNR and CDR2 FQNEAQ (reference sequence). CDR3 loop: CASSRITHRGAGETQYF. CDR3 bases: TGTGCCAGCAGCCGCATAACCCACAGGGGGGCAGGAGAGACCCAGTACTTC. Supplemented by reference TRBV7-9 and TRBJ2-5, the full variable domain reads DTGVSQNPRHKITKRGQNVTFRCDPISEHNRLYWYRQTLGQGPEFLTYFQNEAQLEKSRLLSDRFSAERPKGSFSTLEIQRTEQGDSAMYLCASSRITHRGAGETQYFGPGTRLLVL.

The chain is built from TRBV20-1 and TRBJ1-6; tentative D call: TRBD1 (6 bases). The germline V and J ends were trimmed by 5 bases and 7 bases, with 15 bases remaining between them. The CDR3 has 14 amino acids. Looked up from germline, CDR1 is DFQATT and CDR2 is SNEGSKA (reference sequence). Here the CDR3 DNA reads TGCAGTGCTCACTTTCCAGGGGCCAATTCACCCCTCCACTTT. Protein product: CSAHFPGANSPLHF.

V is TRBV20-1 and J is TRBJ1-1; the match to TRBD1 covers 8 bases. Unmatched junction bases numbered 9, after V lost 5 bases and J lost 4 bases. Germline CDR1 reads DFQATT; CDR2 reads SNEGSKA (reference sequence). The CDR3 runs to 14 residues. CDR3 protein: CSALNGQGRTEAFF. The DNA for the CDR3 is TGCAGTGCTCTGAATGGACAGGGACGCACTGAAGCTTTCTTT.

Turning to this clonotype: Sequence at one end of the junction differs from germline and may be a read error. The chain links TRBV12-3 or TRBV12-4 to TRBJ2-3; D gene ambiguous. The CDR3 has 14 amino acids. The CDR3 DNA is TGTGCCAGCAGCTTAGGCGCAAGTACAGATACGCAGTATTTT. Translation: CASSLGASTDTQYF.

This clonotype was seen at least ten times. The V gene is TRBV6-5, the J gene TRBJ2-2, with TRBD1 matching 10 bases. The CDR3 spans 17 residues. J was trimmed by 4 bases and V by 4 bases; bases with no gene match: 9. CDR1 is MNHEY, CDR2 SVGAGI, per germline. The DNA of the CDR3 is TGTGCCAGCAGTTCCGGGACAGGGGACCGAGGCACCGGGGAGCTGTTTTTT. This translates into CASSSGTGDRGTGELFF.

As regards this clonotype: One end of the junction fails to match germline, which may point to a read error. The rearrangement uses TRBV7-9 and TRBJ2-5; 7 nucleotides line up with TRBD2. Germline V gives CDR1 SEHNR, CDR2 FQNEAQ (reference sequence). This CDR3 is built from 16 residues. The DNA of the CDR3 is TGCGCCAGCAGCCAGATGGCCGGGGGGAGAGAAGAGACCCAGTACTTC. The encoded protein is CASSQMAGGREETQYF.

In this sample, this clonotype turned up a few times. The chain employs TRBV15 and TRBJ2-7; 7 nucleotides match TRBD1. Germline-derived CDR1 and CDR2 are LNHNV and YYDKDF (reference sequence). CDR3 length: 13 amino acids. The junction had 11 bases not matched to a gene; V was cut back by 3 bases and J by 12 bases. CDR3 amino acids: CATSRARQGELYV. The CDR3 bases are TGTGCCACCAGCAGGGCAAGACAGGGCGAACTGTACGTC.